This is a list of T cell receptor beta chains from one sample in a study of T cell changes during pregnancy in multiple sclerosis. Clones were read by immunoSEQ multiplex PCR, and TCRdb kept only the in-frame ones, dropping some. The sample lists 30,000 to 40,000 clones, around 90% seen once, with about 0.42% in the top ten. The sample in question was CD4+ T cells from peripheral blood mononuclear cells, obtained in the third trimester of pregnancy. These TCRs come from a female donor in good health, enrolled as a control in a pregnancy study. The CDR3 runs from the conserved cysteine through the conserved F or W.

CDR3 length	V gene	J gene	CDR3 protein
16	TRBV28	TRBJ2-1	CASRPGGSGTYNEQFF
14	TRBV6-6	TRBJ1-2	CASSQPDSPSGYTF
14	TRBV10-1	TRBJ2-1	CASSGGQVYNEQFF
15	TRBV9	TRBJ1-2	CASSVGAIGGYGYTF
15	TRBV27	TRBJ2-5	CASSRTSGRQETQYF
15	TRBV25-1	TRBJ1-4	CASRPGQGFNEKLFF
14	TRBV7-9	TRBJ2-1	CASSPLTPYNEQFF
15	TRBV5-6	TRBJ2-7	CASSSRTGAIYEQYF
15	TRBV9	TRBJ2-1	CASSVSDRAFNEQFF
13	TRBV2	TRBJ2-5	CASRPDRVETQYF
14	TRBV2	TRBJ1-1	CASSSQGAGTEAFF
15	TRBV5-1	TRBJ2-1	CASTPGGGPYNEQFF
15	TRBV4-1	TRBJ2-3	CASSQELAFTDTQYF
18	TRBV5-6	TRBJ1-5	CASSFFLDRAQSNQPQHF
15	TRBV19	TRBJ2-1	CASSNSGGAYNEQFF
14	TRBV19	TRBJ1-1	CASSTNRGNTEAFF
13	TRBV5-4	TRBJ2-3	CASSLSGADTQYF
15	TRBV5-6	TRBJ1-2	CASSLALQEGYGYTF
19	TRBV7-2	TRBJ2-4	CASSLARGQGLLAKNIQYF
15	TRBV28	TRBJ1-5	CASSKTGAGNQPQHF
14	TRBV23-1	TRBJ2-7	CADGVGAPLYEQYF
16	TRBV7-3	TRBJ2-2	CASRALDRSNTGELFF
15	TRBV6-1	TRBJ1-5	CASSERGGLNQPQHF
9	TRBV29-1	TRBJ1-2	CSVDPSYTF
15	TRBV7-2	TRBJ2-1	CASSLELAGGREQFF
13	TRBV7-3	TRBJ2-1	CASSLNLENEQFF
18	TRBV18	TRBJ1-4	CASSSSGTEVATNEKLFF
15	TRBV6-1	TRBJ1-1	CASSEATGGYTEAFF
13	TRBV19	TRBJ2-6	CASIMRGANVLTF
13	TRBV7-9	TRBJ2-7	CASSLPGWVEQYF
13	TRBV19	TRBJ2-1	CASSPGGGTSRFF
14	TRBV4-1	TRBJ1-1	CASSPDSLDTEAFF
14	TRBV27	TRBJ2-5	CASSSVSGAATQYF
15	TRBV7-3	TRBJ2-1	CASRARGGGTDEQFF
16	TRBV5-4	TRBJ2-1	CASSLFSGSSYNEQFF
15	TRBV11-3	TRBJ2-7	CASSLDQQQTYEQYF
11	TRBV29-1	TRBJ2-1	CSATGGGEQFF
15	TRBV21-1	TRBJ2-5	CASSGGTSGGKTQYF